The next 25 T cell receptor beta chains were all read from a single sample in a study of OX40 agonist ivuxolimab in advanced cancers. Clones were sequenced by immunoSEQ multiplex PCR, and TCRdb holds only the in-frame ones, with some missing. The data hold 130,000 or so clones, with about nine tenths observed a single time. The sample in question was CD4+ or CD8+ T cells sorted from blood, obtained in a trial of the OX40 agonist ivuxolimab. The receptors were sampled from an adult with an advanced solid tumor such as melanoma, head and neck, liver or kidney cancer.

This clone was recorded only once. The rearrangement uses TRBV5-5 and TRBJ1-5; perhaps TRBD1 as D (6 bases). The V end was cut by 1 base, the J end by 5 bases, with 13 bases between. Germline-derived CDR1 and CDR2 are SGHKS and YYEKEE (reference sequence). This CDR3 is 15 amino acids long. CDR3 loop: CASSLQEQGYQPQHF. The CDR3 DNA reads TGTGCCAGCAGCTTGCAAGAACAGGGATATCAGCCCCAGCATTTT.

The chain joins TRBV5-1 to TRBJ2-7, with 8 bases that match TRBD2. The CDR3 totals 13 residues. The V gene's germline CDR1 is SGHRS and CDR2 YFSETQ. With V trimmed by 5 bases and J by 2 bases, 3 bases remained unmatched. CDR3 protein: CASSLTSAYEQYF. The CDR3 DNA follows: TGCGCCAGCAGTTTGACTAGCGCCTACGAGCAGTACTTC.

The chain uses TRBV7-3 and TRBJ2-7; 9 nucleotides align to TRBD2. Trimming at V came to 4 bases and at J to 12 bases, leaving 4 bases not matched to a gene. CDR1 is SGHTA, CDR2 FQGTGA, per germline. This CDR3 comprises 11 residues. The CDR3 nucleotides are TGTGCCAGCAGCTGGACTAGCGCGTTGTACTTC. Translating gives CASSWTSALYF.

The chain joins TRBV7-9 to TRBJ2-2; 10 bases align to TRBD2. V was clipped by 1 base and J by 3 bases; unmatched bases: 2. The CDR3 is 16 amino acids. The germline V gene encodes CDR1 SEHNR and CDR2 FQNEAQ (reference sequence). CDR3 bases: TGTGCCAGCAGCTTAGGTCTAGCGGGAGACACCGGGGAGCTGTTTTTT. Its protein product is CASSLGLAGDTGELFF.

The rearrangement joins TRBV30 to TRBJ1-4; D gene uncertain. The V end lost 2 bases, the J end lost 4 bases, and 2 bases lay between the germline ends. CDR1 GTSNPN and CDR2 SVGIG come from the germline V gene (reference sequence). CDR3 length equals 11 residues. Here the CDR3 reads CAWSYNEKLFF. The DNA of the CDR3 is TGTGCCTGGAGTTATAATGAAAAACTGTTTTTT.

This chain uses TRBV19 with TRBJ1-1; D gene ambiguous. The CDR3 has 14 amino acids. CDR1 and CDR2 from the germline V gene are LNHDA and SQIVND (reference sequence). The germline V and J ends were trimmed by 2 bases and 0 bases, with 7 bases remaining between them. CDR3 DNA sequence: TGTGCCAGTAGTATACGTTCAATGAACACTGAAGCTTTCTTT. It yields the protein CASSIRSMNTEAFF. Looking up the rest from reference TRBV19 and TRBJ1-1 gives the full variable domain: DGGITQSPKYLFRKEGQNVTLSCEQNLNHDAMYWYRQDPGQGLRLIYYSQIVNDFQKGDIAEGYSVSREKKESFPLTVTSAQKNPTAFYLCASSIRSMNTEAFFGQGTRLTVV.

DNA of the CDR3: TGTGCCAGCGGAGGGCTTAGCTCTGGAAACACCATATATTTT. Protein sequence: CASGGLSSGNTIYF. The chain combines TRBV28 with TRBJ1-3; D gene ambiguous. The CDR3 sequence is 14 residues long. Germline V gene lookup returns CDR1 MDHEN and CDR2 SYDVKM. Between the trimmed V and J ends, which lost 8 bases and 0 bases, there was a span of 11 bases.

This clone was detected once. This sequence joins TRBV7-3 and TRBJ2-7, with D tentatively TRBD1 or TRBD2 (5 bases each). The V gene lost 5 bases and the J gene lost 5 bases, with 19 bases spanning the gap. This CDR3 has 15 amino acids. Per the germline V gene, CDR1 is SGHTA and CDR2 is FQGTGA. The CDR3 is CASSPTGALLDEQYF. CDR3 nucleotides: TGTGCCAGCAGCCCTACCGGGGCCCTCCTTGACGAGCAGTACTTC.

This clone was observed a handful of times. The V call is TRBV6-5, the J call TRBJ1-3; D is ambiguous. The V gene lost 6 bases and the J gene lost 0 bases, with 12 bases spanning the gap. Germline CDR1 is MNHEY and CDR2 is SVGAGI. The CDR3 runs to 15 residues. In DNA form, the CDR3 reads TGTGCCAGCAGCAGGTCGGAAAGCTCTGGAAACACCATATATTTT. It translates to CASSRSESSGNTIYF.

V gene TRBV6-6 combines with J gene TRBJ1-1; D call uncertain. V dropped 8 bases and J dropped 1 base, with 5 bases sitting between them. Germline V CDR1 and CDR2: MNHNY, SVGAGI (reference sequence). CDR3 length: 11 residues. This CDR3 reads CASVENTEAFF. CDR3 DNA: TGTGCCAGCGTGGAGAACACTGAAGCTTTCTTT.

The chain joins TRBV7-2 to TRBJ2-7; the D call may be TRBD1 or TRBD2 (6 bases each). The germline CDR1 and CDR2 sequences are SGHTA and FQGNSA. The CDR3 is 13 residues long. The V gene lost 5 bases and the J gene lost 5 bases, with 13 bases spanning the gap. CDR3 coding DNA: TGTGCCAGCAGCCCCTTGAGGGGGGACGAGCAGTACTTC. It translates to CASSPLRGDEQYF.

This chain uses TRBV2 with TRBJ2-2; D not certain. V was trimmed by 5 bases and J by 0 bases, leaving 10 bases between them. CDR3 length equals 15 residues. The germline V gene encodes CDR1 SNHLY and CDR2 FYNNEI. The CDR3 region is CASSLSSPNTGELFF. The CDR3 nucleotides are TGTGCCAGCAGTTTAAGCAGCCCGAACACCGGGGAGCTGTTTTTT.

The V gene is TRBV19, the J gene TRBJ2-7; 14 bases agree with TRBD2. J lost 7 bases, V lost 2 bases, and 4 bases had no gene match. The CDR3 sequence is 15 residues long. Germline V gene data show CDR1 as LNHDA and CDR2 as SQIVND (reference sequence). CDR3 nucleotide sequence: TGTGCCAGTAGTATATGGACTAGCGGGAGGATTGAGCAGTACTTC. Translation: CASSIWTSGRIEQYF.

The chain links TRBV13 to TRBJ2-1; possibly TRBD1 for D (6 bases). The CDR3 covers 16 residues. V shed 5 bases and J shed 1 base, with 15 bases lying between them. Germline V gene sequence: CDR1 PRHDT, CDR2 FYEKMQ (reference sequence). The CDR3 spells CASSRLQGESYNEQFF. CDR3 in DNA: TGTGCCAGCAGCCGATTACAGGGTGAATCCTACAATGAGCAGTTCTTC.

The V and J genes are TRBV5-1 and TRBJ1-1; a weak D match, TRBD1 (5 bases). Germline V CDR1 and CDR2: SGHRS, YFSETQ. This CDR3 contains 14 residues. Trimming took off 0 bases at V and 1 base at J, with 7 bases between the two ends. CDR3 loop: CASSLAGGNTEAFF. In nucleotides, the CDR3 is TGCGCCAGCAGCTTGGCCGGGGGGAACACTGAAGCTTTCTTT.

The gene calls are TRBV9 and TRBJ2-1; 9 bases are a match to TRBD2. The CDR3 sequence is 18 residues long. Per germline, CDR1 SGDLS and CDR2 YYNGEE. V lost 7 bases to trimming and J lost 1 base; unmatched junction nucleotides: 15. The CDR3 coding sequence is TGTGCCAGCTCGGGGGGTAGCGGGAGTACTGGATCCTACAATGAGCAGTTCTTC. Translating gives CASSGGSGSTGSYNEQFF.

CDR3 nucleotides: TGTGCCTGGAGTACGGGGGGAGATGGAAACACCATATATTTT. Translation: CAWSTGGDGNTIYF. The chain uses TRBV30 and TRBJ1-3; tentative D call: TRBD1 (5 bases). Germline CDR1 and CDR2: GTSNPN and SVGIG (reference sequence). CDR3 length equals 14 residues. Trimming removed 2 bases at V and 3 bases at J, with 11 bases between.

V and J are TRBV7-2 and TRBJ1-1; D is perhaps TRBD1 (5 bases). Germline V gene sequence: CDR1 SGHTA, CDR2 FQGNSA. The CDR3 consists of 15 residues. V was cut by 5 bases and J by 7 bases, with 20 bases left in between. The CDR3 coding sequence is TGTGCCAGCAGCCTAGAGGCTTTATGGGGGAGTGAAGCTTTCTTT. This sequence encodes CASSLEALWGSEAFF.

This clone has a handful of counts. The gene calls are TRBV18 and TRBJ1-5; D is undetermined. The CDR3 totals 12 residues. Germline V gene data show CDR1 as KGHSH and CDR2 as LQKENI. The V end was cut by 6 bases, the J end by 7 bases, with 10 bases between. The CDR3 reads CASSPSGQPQHF. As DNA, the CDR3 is TGTGCCAGCTCCCCCTCCGGGCAGCCCCAGCATTTT.

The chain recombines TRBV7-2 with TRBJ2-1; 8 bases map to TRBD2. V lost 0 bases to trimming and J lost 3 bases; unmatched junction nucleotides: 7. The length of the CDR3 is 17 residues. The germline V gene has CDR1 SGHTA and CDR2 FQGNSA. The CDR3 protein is CASSLAASGPYYNEQFF. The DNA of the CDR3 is TGTGCCAGCAGCTTAGCCGCTAGCGGGCCCTACTACAATGAGCAGTTCTTC. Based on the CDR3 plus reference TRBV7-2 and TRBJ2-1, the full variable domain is GAGVSQSPSNKVTEKGKDVELRCDPISGHTALYWYRQSLGQGLEFLIYFQGNSAPDKSGLPSDRFSAERTGGSVSTLTIQRTQQEDSAVYLCASSLAASGPYYNEQFFGPGTRLTVL.

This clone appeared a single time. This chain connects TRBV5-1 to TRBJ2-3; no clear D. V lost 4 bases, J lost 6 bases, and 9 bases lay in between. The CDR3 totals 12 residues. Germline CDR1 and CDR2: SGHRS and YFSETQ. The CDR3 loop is CASSETKDTQYF. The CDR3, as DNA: TGCGCCAGCAGCGAAACCAAGGATACGCAGTATTTT.

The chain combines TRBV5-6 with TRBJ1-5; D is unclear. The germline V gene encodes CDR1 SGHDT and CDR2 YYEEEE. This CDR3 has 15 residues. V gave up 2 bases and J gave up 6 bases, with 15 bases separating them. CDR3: CASSLGGNDVQPQHF. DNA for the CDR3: TGTGCCAGCAGCTTAGGAGGGAACGACGTTCAGCCCCAGCATTTT. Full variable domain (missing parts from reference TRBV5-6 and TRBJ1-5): DAGVTQSPTHLIKTRGQQVTLRCSPKSGHDTVSWYQQALGQGPQFIFQYYEEEERQRGNFPDRFSGHQFPNYSSELNVNALLLGDSALYLCASSLGGNDVQPQHFGDGTRLSIL.

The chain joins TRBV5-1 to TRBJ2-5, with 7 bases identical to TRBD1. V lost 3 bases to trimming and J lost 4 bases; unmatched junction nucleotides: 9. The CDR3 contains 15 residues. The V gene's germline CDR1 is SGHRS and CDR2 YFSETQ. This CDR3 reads CASSYGTGEGETQYF. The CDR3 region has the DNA TGCGCCAGCAGCTACGGAACAGGGGAAGGAGAGACCCAGTACTTC.

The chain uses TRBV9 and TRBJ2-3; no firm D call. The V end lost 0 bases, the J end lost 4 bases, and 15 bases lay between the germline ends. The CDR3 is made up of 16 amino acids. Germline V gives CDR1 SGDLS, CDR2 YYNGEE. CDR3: CASSVEVEVGPDTQYF. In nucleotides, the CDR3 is TGTGCCAGCAGCGTAGAGGTAGAAGTAGGGCCAGATACGCAGTATTTT.

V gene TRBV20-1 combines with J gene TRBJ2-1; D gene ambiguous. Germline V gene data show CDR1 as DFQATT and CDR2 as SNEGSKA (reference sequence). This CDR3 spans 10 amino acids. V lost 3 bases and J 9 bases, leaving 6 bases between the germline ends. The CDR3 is CSASIPEQFF. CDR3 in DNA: TGCAGTGCTAGTATCCCTGAGCAGTTCTTC.